This T cell receptor beta chain was identified in a study of OX40 agonist ivuxolimab in advanced cancers. Overall study context: A history of anti-PD-1, anti-PD-L1 or anti-CTLA-4 therapy was acceptable, and roughly 40% had some. Two cutaneous melanoma patients and one hepatocellular carcinoma patient, three in all, had partial responses. Points from the study as a whole: Among T cells, CD8+ cells averaged more expanded clones than CD4+ cells.

Produced via immunoSEQ multiplex PCR; TCRdb's table is partial and in-frame only. The sample shows about 150,000 clones, under 95% of them seen only once. The CDR3 has 15 amino acids. Germline trimming cut 6 bases from V and 5 bases from J; bases unmatched to any gene: 11. Germline CDR1 reads SGHTA; CDR2 reads FQGNSA. A word on this clone: Its antigen remains unknown.

Sequencing used CD4+ or CD8+ T cells sorted from blood, obtained in a trial of the OX40 agonist ivuxolimab. The V gene is TRBV7-2, the J gene TRBJ2-5, with 8 bases identical to TRBD2. This TCR was recovered from an adult with an advanced solid tumor such as melanoma, head and neck, liver or kidney cancer. The DNA for the CDR3 is TGTGCCAGCAGGTCGGCGGGCGGGGGGCTTGAGACCCAGTACTTC. This encodes CASRSAGGGLETQYF.